The rows below give T cell receptor beta chains drawn from one sample of a study of blood T cell repertoires in COVID-19. Assay: immunoSEQ multiplex PCR; the TCRdb copy retains only in-frame clones and omits some. The sample lists about 55,000 clones; more than 70% were seen once. Sample: peripheral blood. The receptors come from a human donor in a cohort sampled during active COVID-19. CDR3s include the opening cysteine and the closing phenylalanine or tryptophan. The order of the fields is clone size, V gene, J gene, D gene, CDR3 protein, CDR3 DNA. D genes are given only for firm matches. Clone size is shown for a subset of rows, as once, few, many or a class of expanded clone.

>-|TRBV6-6|TRBJ2-5|TRBD2
CASSPGLAGGETQYF
TGTGCCAGCAGCCCGGGACTAGCGGGAGGAGAGACCCAGTACTTC
>-|TRBV27|TRBJ2-3|TRBD1
CASSFWTGRIDTQYF
TGTGCCAGCAGTTTTTGGACAGGGAGGATAGATACGCAGTATTTT
>many|TRBV6-6|TRBJ1-5|-
CASSYFGGRVNQPQHF
TGTGCCAGCAGTTACTTTGGGGGCCGGGTCAATCAGCCCCAGCATTTT
>-|TRBV4-2|TRBJ1-3|-
CASSPEEASGNTIYF
TGTGCCAGCAGCCCAGAGGAGGCCTCTGGAAACACCATATATTTT
>-|TRBV6-6|TRBJ1-1|-
CASIQTGRNTEAFF
TGTGCCAGCATCCAGACAGGTCGGAACACTGAAGCTTTCTTT
>-|TRBV3-1/TRBV3-2|TRBJ1-6|TRBD1
CASSPGTDSPLHF
TGTGCCAGCAGCCCAGGGACAGACTCACCCCTCCACTTT
>-|TRBV18|TRBJ1-1|TRBD1
CASSQGQGWGNTEAFF
TGTGCCAGCTCCCAAGGACAGGGGTGGGGGAACACTGAAGCTTTCTTT
>-|TRBV5-6|TRBJ1-3|-
CASSQVSGDTIYF
TGTGCCAGCAGTCAAGTAAGCGGGGACACCATATATTTT
>-|TRBV19|TRBJ2-7|TRBD1
CASRSGQNLYEQYF
TGTGCCAGTCGCTCGGGACAGAACCTCTACGAGCAGTACTTC
>-|TRBV20-1|TRBJ2-7|TRBD1
CSASPGQGASYEQYF
TGCAGTGCTAGTCCCGGACAGGGGGCTTCCTACGAGCAGTACTTC